This entry lists 8 T cell receptor beta chains sequenced from one sample in a study of graft-versus-host responses after intestinal transplantation. Data came from immunoSEQ multiplex PCR; TCRdb stores just in-frame clones and leaves some out. The sample includes 65,000 to 100,000 clones, around 93% seen only once; the top ten take roughly 0.4%. The antigens these receptors bind are not known. Sequenced here: unstimulated CD8+ T cells sorted from spleen or lymph node cells, sampled before transplant. The source of these receptors is a human donor who was the organ donor for an intestinal transplant.

This rearrangement joins TRBV9 to TRBJ2-7; 12 bases match TRBD2. Germline values: CDR1 SGDLS, CDR2 YYNGEE. J lost 4 bases, V lost 3 bases, and 8 bases had no gene match. The CDR3 contains 16 residues. CDR3 coding DNA: TGTGCCAGCAGCGCATCTAGCGGGGGGGCGGTATACGAGCAGTACTTC. Encoded protein: CASSASSGGAVYEQYF.

The chain carries TRBV7-9 and TRBJ2-1; the match to TRBD2 covers 7 bases. V was clipped by 0 bases and J by 7 bases; unmatched bases: 6. The CDR3 length is 15 residues. Germline-derived CDR1 and CDR2 are SEHNR and FQNEAQ (reference sequence). The chain's CDR3 is CASSLARTGGNEQFF. The CDR3 DNA reads TGTGCCAGCAGCTTAGCGAGGACGGGGGGTAATGAGCAGTTCTTC. The whole variable domain, filled in from reference TRBV7-9 and TRBJ2-1, reads DTGVSQNPRHKITKRGQNVTFRCDPISEHNRLYWYRQTLGQGPEFLTYFQNEAQLEKSRLLSDRFSAERPKGSFSTLEIQRTEQGDSAMYLCASSLARTGGNEQFFGPGTRLTVL.

The chain combines TRBV7-3 with TRBJ1-1; 10 bases line up with TRBD1. Trimming removed 5 bases from V and 6 bases from J; junction bases left unmatched: 9. CDR3 length equals 15 residues. Germline V gene sequence: CDR1 SGHTA, CDR2 FQGTGA. CDR3 protein: CASSARQGASAEAFF. DNA of the CDR3: TGTGCCAGCAGCGCCCGACAGGGGGCAAGCGCTGAAGCTTTCTTT. The full variable domain, in which reference TRBV7-3 and TRBJ1-1 provide the parts outside the CDR3, is GAGVSQTPSNKVTEKGKYVELRCDPISGHTALYWYRQSLGQGPEFLIYFQGTGAADDSGLPNDRFFAVRPEGSVSTLKIQRTERGDSAVYLCASSARQGASAEAFFGQGTRLTVV.

V and J are TRBV4-1 and TRBJ2-1, with TRBD2 matching over 8 bases. Germline values: CDR1 MGHRA, CDR2 YSYEKL. This CDR3 spans 17 amino acids. The V segment lost 1 base and the J segment 2 bases; nucleotides outside the gene matches: 7. The CDR3 nucleotides are TGCGCCAGCAGCCAAGTACTCGACGGGGGGGCCTACAATGAGCAGTTCTTC. The encoded protein is CASSQVLDGGAYNEQFF.

V usage is TRBV11-2 and J usage is TRBJ2-7, with 9 bases identical to TRBD2. V trimming: 4 bases; J trimming: 5 bases; junction bases outside the gene matches: 18. Germline lookup yields CDR1 SGHAT and CDR2 FQNNGV. The CDR3 totals 18 residues. DNA for the CDR3: TGTGCCAGCAGCTCACTAAAGCGACTCGGACTAGCGTCACACGAGCAGTACTTC. Encoded protein: CASSSLKRLGLASHEQYF. Supplemented by reference TRBV11-2 and TRBJ2-7, the full variable domain reads EAGVAQSPRYKIIEKRQSVAFWCNPISGHATLYWYQQILGQGPKLLIQFQNNGVVDDSQLPKDRFSAERLKGVDSTLKIQPAKLEDSAVYLCASSSLKRLGLASHEQYFGPGTRLTVT.

The V gene is TRBV7-9, the J gene TRBJ1-1; D ambiguous. CDR1 is SEHNR and CDR2 is FQNEAQ in the germline V gene (reference sequence). CDR3 length equals 12 residues. V was clipped by 0 bases and J by 9 bases, with 8 bases between them. CDR3 loop: CASSLAEHKAFF. The CDR3 DNA reads TGTGCCAGCAGCTTAGCGGAGCACAAAGCTTTCTTT.

The chain couples TRBV7-9 to TRBJ1-2, with D unclear. V gave up 5 bases and J gave up 4 bases, with 17 bases separating them. The CDR3 contains 15 residues. From germline, CDR1 is SEHNR and CDR2 FQNEAQ (reference sequence). Here the CDR3 reads CASSDYAGSPYGYTF. In DNA, the CDR3 is TGTGCCAGCAGCGATTACGCCGGGAGCCCCTATGGCTACACCTTC.

J is TRBJ2-1 and V is TRBV7-7, with no clear D. The CDR3 loop spans 15 amino acids. CDR1 and CDR2 from the germline V gene are SSHAT and FNYEAQ (reference sequence). The CDR3 region is CASSPGPSSYNEQFF. DNA of the CDR3: TGTGCTAGCTCGCCGGGTCCGAGCTCCTACAATGAGCAGTTCTTC.